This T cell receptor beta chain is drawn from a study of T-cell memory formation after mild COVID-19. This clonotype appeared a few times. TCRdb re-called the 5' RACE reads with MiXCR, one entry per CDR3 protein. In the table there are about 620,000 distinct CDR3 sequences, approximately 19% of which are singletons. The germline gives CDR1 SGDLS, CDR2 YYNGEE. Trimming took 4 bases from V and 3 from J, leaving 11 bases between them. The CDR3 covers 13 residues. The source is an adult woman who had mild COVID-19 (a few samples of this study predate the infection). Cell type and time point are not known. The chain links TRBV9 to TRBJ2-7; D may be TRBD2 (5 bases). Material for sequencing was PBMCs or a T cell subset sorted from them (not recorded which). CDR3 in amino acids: CASSPGGYYEQYF. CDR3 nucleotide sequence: TGTGCCAGCAGCCCTGGAGGCTACTACGAGCAGTACTTC.